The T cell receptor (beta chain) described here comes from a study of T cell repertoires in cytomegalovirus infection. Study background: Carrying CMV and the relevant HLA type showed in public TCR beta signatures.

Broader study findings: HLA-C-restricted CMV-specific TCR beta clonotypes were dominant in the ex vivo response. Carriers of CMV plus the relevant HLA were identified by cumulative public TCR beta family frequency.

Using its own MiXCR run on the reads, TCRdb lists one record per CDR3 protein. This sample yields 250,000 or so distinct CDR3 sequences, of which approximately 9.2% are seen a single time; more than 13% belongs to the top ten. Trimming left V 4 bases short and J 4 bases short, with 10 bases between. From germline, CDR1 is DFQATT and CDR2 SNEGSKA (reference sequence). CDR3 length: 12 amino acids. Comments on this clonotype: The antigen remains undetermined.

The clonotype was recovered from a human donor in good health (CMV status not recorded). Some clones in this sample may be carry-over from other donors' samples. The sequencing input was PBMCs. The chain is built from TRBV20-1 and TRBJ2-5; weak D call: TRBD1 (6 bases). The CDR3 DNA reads TGCAGTGCTACTACAGGGACAGAGACCCAGTACTTC. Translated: CSATTGTETQYF.